These T cell receptor beta chains were read from a single sample in a study of blood T cell repertoires in COVID-19. Method: immunoSEQ multiplex PCR; TCRdb's copy keeps in-frame clones and lacks some. Altogether fewer than 250,000 clones are present, around 85% being singletons, with the ten largest covering 0.8% to 0.95%. The source material was peripheral blood. The source is a man in his sixties with COVID-19, enrolled during active disease. CDR3s include the opening cysteine and the closing phenylalanine or tryptophan. Fields, in order: V gene, J gene, D gene, clone size, CDR3 DNA, CDR3 protein. The D gene is left open where the match is weak. The size of a clone is reported for some rows only, either as once, few or many, or as a class for expanded clones.

TRBV28	TRBJ1-2	-	few	TGTGCCAGCAGTTTATACCCCGGGGGAAACTATGGCTACACCTTC	CASSLYPGGNYGYTF
TRBV7-3	TRBJ2-3	TRBD1	-	TGTGCCAGCAGCCGGGGACAGCGGCCTCGCACAGATACGCAGTATTTT	CASSRGQRPRTDTQYF
TRBV12-3/TRBV12-4	TRBJ1-5	TRBD1	few	TGTGCCAGCAGTTCTACAGGGGGCCTTATACATTTT	CASSSTGGLIHF
TRBV28	TRBJ1-2	-	-	TGTGCCAGCAGTTTCGGGAGTAACTATGGCTACACCTTC	CASSFGSNYGYTF
TRBV9	TRBJ2-5	-	-	TGTGCCAGCAGCGCAACTAGCTATCGGCAAGAGACCCAGTACTTC	CASSATSYRQETQYF
TRBV5-4	TRBJ2-4	-	-	TGTGCCAGCAGCTTGGAGGGGGTCAAAAACATTCAGTACTTC	CASSLEGVKNIQYF
TRBV29-1	TRBJ2-2	TRBD1	-	TGCAGCGTTGTTGCTAGGACAGGGAGCACCGGGGAGCTGTTTTTT	CSVVARTGSTGELFF
TRBV21-1	TRBJ1-2	-	-	TGTGCCAGCAGGGGGACAGCGCCTAACTATGGCTACACCTTC	CASRGTAPNYGYTF
TRBV7-2	TRBJ1-3	TRBD1	-	TGTGCCAGCAGCGGCAGGACAGGAAGCTCTGGAAACACCATATATTTT	CASSGRTGSSGNTIYF
TRBV4-1	TRBJ2-4	TRBD2	-	TGCGCCAGCAGCCAGCCCATTGCGGGACTAGCGGGGATAATAGCCAAAAACATTCAGTACTTC	CASSQPIAGLAGIIAKNIQYF
TRBV20-1	TRBJ1-5	-	-	TGCAGTGCTAGTGGGGTGGGGAGTCAATCCAATCAGCCCCAGCATTTT	CSASGVGSQSNQPQHF
TRBV28	TRBJ2-7	-	-	TGTGCCAGCACTCTGTCGAGGCAGCGGGCCCGCGAGCAGTACTTC	CASTLSRQRAREQYF
TRBV5-1	TRBJ2-2	-	-	TGCGCCAGCAGCTTGGTCCAGGGGCCGAACACCGGGGAGCTGTTTTTT	CASSLVQGPNTGELFF
TRBV2	TRBJ2-7	TRBD2	-	TGTGCCAGCGGATGGGACGGGGGGGTCTACGAGCAGTACTTC	CASGWDGGVYEQYF
TRBV27	TRBJ1-6	TRBD1	-	TGTGCCAGCAGTTCCACCGGGACAGGGAATTCACCCCTCCACTTT	CASSSTGTGNSPLHF
TRBV6-5	TRBJ2-7	TRBD1	-	TGTGCCAGCAGAGGGGACAGGGGGCACGAGCAGTACTTC	CASRGDRGHEQYF
TRBV7-3	TRBJ2-1	-	-	TGTGCCAGTAGCAAACAGTATGGTGAGCAGTTCTTC	CASSKQYGEQFF
TRBV4-3	TRBJ1-4	-	-	TGCGCCAGCAGCCAAGATACCAGGGGAAGTGAAAAACTGTTTTTT	CASSQDTRGSEKLFF
TRBV15	TRBJ2-2	TRBD1	once	TGTGCCACCAGCACGGGACAGGGAGGAACCGGGGAGCTGTTTTTT	CATSTGQGGTGELFF
TRBV21-1	TRBJ2-1	-	many	TGTGCCAGCAGCAGAGCCCCCCGGGACAGGCGTAATGAGCAGTTCTTC	CASSRAPRDRRNEQFF
TRBV7-9	TRBJ2-3	-	-	TGTGCCAGCAGCCCCGGCAGCGGCAACACAGATACGCAGTATTTT	CASSPGSGNTDTQYF
TRBV7-8	TRBJ2-2	-	-	TGTGCCAGCAGCTTAGTGCAAGGGGGAACCGGGGAGCTGTTTTTT	CASSLVQGGTGELFF
TRBV6-1	TRBJ2-7	-	once	TGTGCCAGCAGTGATACGGGACAACTCTACGAGCAGTACTTC	CASSDTGQLYEQYF
TRBV19	TRBJ2-4	-	-	TGTGCCAGTAGTATACCCCCCGGTGTGACTCGGGCCAAAAACATTCAGTACTTC	CASSIPPGVTRAKNIQYF
TRBV5-4	TRBJ2-1	TRBD2	-	TGTGCCAGCAGCTTCTTTAGCGGGAGGGCGTACAATGAGCAGTTCTTC	CASSFFSGRAYNEQFF
TRBV5-1	TRBJ1-1	-	-	TGCGCCAGCAGCTTGGATTTACGGTTGAACACTGAAGCTTTCTTT	CASSLDLRLNTEAFF
TRBV15	TRBJ1-2	TRBD1	few	TGTGCCACCAGCAGAGCCCGGACAGGGGGAAGCTATGGCTACACCTTC	CATSRARTGGSYGYTF
TRBV9	TRBJ2-1	-	medium-sized	TGTGCCAGCAGCGGTGACAGGAGCTCCTACAATGAGCAGTTCTTC	CASSGDRSSYNEQFF
TRBV28	TRBJ2-3	TRBD2	-	TGTGCCAGCAGTATCGGGACTAGCGGCTCCTTAGATACGCAGTATTTT	CASSIGTSGSLDTQYF
TRBV11-2	TRBJ2-5	-	-	TGTGCCAGCAGCTTAGAAGGGGCCGGTCTTGGGACCCAGTACTTC	CASSLEGAGLGTQYF
TRBV4-1	TRBJ1-4	TRBD1	once	TGCGCCAGCAGCCAGCTGCCGGGACAGGGTCGGGAAAAACTGTTTTTT	CASSQLPGQGREKLFF
TRBV5-5	TRBJ2-3	-	once	TGTGCCAGCGGCCGTGGGGGGGCCACAGATACGCAGTATTTT	CASGRGGATDTQYF
TRBV9	TRBJ2-3	TRBD2	-	TGTGCCAGCACCCTTAGCGGGACGGGGACAGATACGCAGTATTTT	CASTLSGTGTDTQYF
TRBV19	TRBJ1-1	-	-	TGTGCCAGTAGTCCGGGGGGCCAAGCTTTCTTT	CASSPGGQAFF
TRBV19	TRBJ1-5	TRBD1	once	TGTGCCACCAGTCTGGGACAGGGAAGCAATCAGCCCCAGCATTTT	CATSLGQGSNQPQHF
TRBV29-1	TRBJ2-5	TRBD2	-	TGCAGCGTTCGGGGACTAGTCCCAGAGACCCAGTACTTC	CSVRGLVPETQYF
TRBV23-1	TRBJ1-5	-	-	TGCGCCAGCAGTCAATGCCAGGTTAGCAATCAGCCCCAGCATTTT	CASSQCQVSNQPQHF
TRBV12-3/TRBV12-4	TRBJ1-5	-	-	TGTGCCAGCAGAACAACAGGGACCCAGCCCCAGCATTTT	CASRTTGTQPQHF
TRBV5-4	TRBJ2-6	-	-	TGTGCCAGCAGCTTGTATGAGGGTCCTGGTGGGGCCAACGTCCTGACTTTC	CASSLYEGPGGANVLTF
TRBV9	TRBJ2-1	TRBD1	-	TGTGCCAGCAGCGTAGGACAGGGGGCGCCTCATGAGCAGTTCTTC	CASSVGQGAPHEQFF
TRBV7-2	TRBJ2-2	TRBD1	-	TGTGCCAGCAGACAACAGGGGTTTGGGGCCGGGGAGCTGTTTTTT	CASRQQGFGAGELFF
TRBV2	TRBJ1-2	-	-	TGTGCCAGCAGTGAATCGGCAGGCCCCTATGGCTACACCTTC	CASSESAGPYGYTF
TRBV5-4	TRBJ2-6	TRBD1	few	TGTGCCAGCAGCCCCGCAGCAGGGGGCTTGTTAAGTGGGGCCAACGTCCTGACTTTC	CASSPAAGGLLSGANVLTF
TRBV10-3	TRBJ1-2	TRBD1	-	TGTGCCATCAGCCCGGGGACAGAGACAACGGGCTACACCTTC	CAISPGTETTGYTF
TRBV7-9	TRBJ2-2	-	-	TGTGCCAGCAGCTTTGGAGGACGGAACACCGGGGAGCTGTTTTTT	CASSFGGRNTGELFF
TRBV4-3	TRBJ2-4	-	-	TGCGCCAGCAGCCAAGAATGGGGGCATACCAAAAACATTCAGTACTTC	CASSQEWGHTKNIQYF
TRBV12-3/TRBV12-4	TRBJ1-1	TRBD1	-	TGTGCCAGCAGTATCCGACAGGGTGCTGAAGCTTTCTTT	CASSIRQGAEAFF